This T cell receptor beta chain was found in a study of vaccination effects on CD4 cells after COVID-19 (dated 2022 in TCRdb). For the wider study: Each participant received two doses of an mRNA SARS-CoV-2 vaccine, either BNT162b2 or mRNA-1273. The full study included some eleven COVID-19 convalescent patients and a few SARS-CoV-2-naive healthy vaccine recipients. In the study, cultures from other donors were sequenced using the Oncomine TCR Beta short-read assay on an Illumina iSeq 100. The study compared SARS-CoV-2 spike-specific CD4+ TCR repertoires before and after mRNA vaccination in COVID-19 convalescent patients and infection-naive vaccine recipients. In a couple of convalescent patients, pre-vaccine samples were collected 16 days and one week ahead of the first dose, 142 and 148 days after COVID-19 diagnosis.

V and J are trimmed by 5 bases and 5 bases, and the gene matches miss 6 bases of the junction. Including the terminal cysteine and phenylalanine, the CDR3 comprises 14 residues. Only the CDR3 portion is preserved as DNA: 42 bases, with reading frame beginning at the first base. CDR1 PRHDT and CDR2 FYEKMQ were looked up in the germline V gene (reference sequence). In the ViraFEST assay, PBMC were stimulated with viral peptide pools, and antigen-specific CD4+ T cell clonotypes were then identified by expansion using TCR sequencing. After less than 13 days of culture, CD4+ T cells were isolated with the EasySep CD4+ T cell isolation kit. PCR-confirmed SARS-CoV-2 infection had occurred in convalescent patients between March and December 2020, before the Alpha, Beta and Delta variants emerged in the United States. A few million PBMC per well were cultured in IMDM with roughly 5% human AB serum, about 9.4 IU/ml IL-2 and gentamicin, plus 10 ug/ml peptides. Half of the culture medium was replaced with fresh IL-2-containing medium on days 3 and 7. Unless otherwise noted, each peptide stimulation condition was cultured in triplicate wells. Using Ficoll-Paque Plus gradient centrifugation, PBMC were separated from whole blood and then either used fresh or cryopreserved at -140C. The overlapping peptide pools covered the spike proteins of SARS-CoV-2 as well as those of the common cold coronaviruses HCoV-NL63, HCoV-OC43 and HCoV-229E. The QIAamp micro DNA kit was used to extract genomic DNA from the cultured CD4+ T cells.

This clone was observed once. What antigen it recognizes has not been identified. Base qualities are missing; no much larger clone stands one base away. General findings and caveats noted by the study authors: Only a small number of convalescent patients were included, and no early post-infection timepoints were available, which limited the study. Both infection-induced and vaccine-induced clones contracted markedly at late post-vaccination timepoints, which is consistent with waning T cell responses. Among convalescent patients, the spike-reactive repertoire after vaccination was made up mainly of new vaccine-induced clones that were largely distinct from the clones induced by infection.

The library was prepared using the immunoSEQ multiplex PCR assay. DNA from the cultured and isolated CD4+ T cells underwent TCR beta CDR3 sequencing. Processing in the source paper ran as follows. The analysis removed non-productive TCR sequences, trimmed reads to the CDR3 region, and retained only CDR3s that were 7 or more amino acids long. The MANAFEST web app was used to identify antigen-specific clonotypes by comparing expansion in peptide wells with expansion in reference cultures. To be called positive, a clone needed expansion at FDR<0.05 compared with the reference and with all other wells, an odds ratio greater than 5, and a frequency greater than 0.1% in two replicate wells. A clonotype was defined as cross-reactive if the clonotype was significantly expanded both in SARS-CoV-2 spike wells and in at least one common cold coronavirus spike condition. Using the stringdist R package, CDR3 similarity was measured by Levenshtein distance, and unrooted trees were constructed with ape in R 3.6.1. TCRdb provides this immuneACCESS table in a form limited to in-frame rearrangements. Some clones are lacking; in checked studies, under half of them reflect an unresolved V gene, and why the rest are absent is not known. D and trimming come from the DNA, and the V and J calls and clone size come from that table. The sample table holds tens of thousands of clones, of which about three quarters were seen once. The ten largest account for approximately 17% of the sample.

This specimen consisted of CD4+ T cells from PBMCs cultured with HCoV-NL63 spike peptides, obtained before COVID-19 vaccination. The cell subset or site label for this specimen denotes: HCoV-NL63 spike overlapping peptide pool stimulation. The V and J genes are TRBV13 and TRBJ1-2; TRBD1 fits 9 bases in the junction. The origin of this receptor is a human donor who had a prior SARS-CoV-2 infection. The CDR3 reads as follows: CASSRGQGQYGYTF. The DNA is TGTGCCAGCAGCCGGGGACAGGGCCAGTATGGCTACACCTTC. Extended through the reference TRBV13 and TRBJ1-2 proteins, this CDR3 yields the full variable domain: AAGVIQSPRHLIKEKRETATLKCYPIPRHDTVYWYQQGPGQDPQFLISFYEKMQSDKGSIPDRFSAQQFSDYHSELNMSSLELGDSALYFCASSRGQGQYGYTFGSGTRLTVV.